This is a list of T cell receptor beta chains from one sample in a study of T cell changes during pregnancy in multiple sclerosis. Profiled with immunoSEQ multiplex PCR; TCRdb holds only in-frame clones, not every one. The sample shows approximately 42,000 clones, around 80% of them seen only once. The sample consisted of CD4+ T cells from peripheral blood mononuclear cells, taken before pregnancy. Receptors originate from a female donor with multiple sclerosis, enrolled in a pregnancy study. Each CDR3 is given with its conserved first and last residue. D genes are given only for firm matches. Some rows have no size entry. The others give once, few or many, or a class for an expanded clone.

TRBJ2-1,NA,19,TRBV21-1,NA,CASSKKREASRSSYNEQFF,TGTGCCAGCAGCAAAAAGCGGGAGGCGTCTAGGAGCTCCTACAATGAGCAGTTCTTC
TRBJ2-7,NA,15,TRBV10-1,TRBD1,CASSGTGENPYEQYF,TGCGCCAGCAGCGGGACAGGGGAGAACCCCTACGAGCAGTACTTC
TRBJ2-3,NA,17,TRBV5-8,NA,CASSLWDTLSSTDTQYF,TGTGCCAGCAGCTTGTGGGACACTTTATCTAGCACAGATACGCAGTATTTT
TRBJ1-2,NA,14,TRBV7-2,NA,CASTPTGQNYGYTF,TGTGCCAGCACACCTACAGGGCAGAACTATGGCTACACCTTC
TRBJ2-3,NA,14,TRBV7-9,TRBD1,CASSPGQGADTQYF,TGTGCCAGCAGCCCCGGACAGGGAGCAGATACGCAGTATTTT
TRBJ2-5,NA,17,TRBV2,TRBD1,CASSGRIDRGGQETQYF,TGTGCCAGCAGTGGCAGAATCGACAGGGGGGGCCAAGAGACCCAGTACTTC
TRBJ2-7,few,14,TRBV6-5,TRBD2,CASSYYDGRAEQYF,TGTGCCAGCAGTTACTACGACGGGAGGGCCGAGCAGTACTTC
TRBJ2-3,NA,14,TRBV6-5,NA,CASSYSAGERTQYF,TGTGCCAGCAGTTACTCCGCCGGGGAACGTACGCAGTATTTT
TRBJ1-5,NA,16,TRBV30,NA,CAWSSPGFRENQPQHF,TGTGCCTGGAGTTCCCCCGGATTTCGGGAGAATCAGCCCCAGCATTTT
TRBJ1-3,NA,18,TRBV5-6,NA,CASSLGTFTGTDGNTIYF,TGTGCCAGCAGCCTTGGGACTTTCACCGGGACTGATGGAAACACCATATATTTT
TRBJ2-1,NA,13,TRBV18,NA,CASSEGVSNEQFF,TGTGCCAGCTCTGAGGGGGTATCGAATGAGCAGTTCTTC
TRBJ1-2,NA,17,TRBV7-7,NA,CASSSRTATLGGYGYTF,TGTGCCAGCAGCTCCAGGACAGCCACGCTAGGAGGCTATGGCTACACCTTC
TRBJ1-5,NA,13,TRBV5-1,NA,CASSLVGDQPQHF,TGCGCCAGCAGCTTGGTCGGGGATCAGCCCCAGCATTTT
TRBJ2-3,NA,16,TRBV18,TRBD2,CASSLGLAGDADTQYF,TGTGCCAGCTCACTCGGACTAGCGGGGGACGCAGATACGCAGTATTTT
TRBJ1-6,NA,20,TRBV27,TRBD1,CASSFSGQGILRIKNSPLHF,TGTGCCAGCAGTTTCTCGGGACAGGGGATTCTCCGCATCAAAAATTCACCCCTCCACTTT
TRBJ1-2,NA,13,TRBV10-3,NA,CAISEGTSYGYTF,TGTGCCATCAGTGAGGGGACAAGCTATGGCTACACCTTC
TRBJ1-4,NA,15,TRBV4-3,NA,CASSQEAGVHEKLFF,TGCGCCAGCAGCCAAGAGGCAGGGGTTCACGAAAAACTGTTTTTT
TRBJ2-2,NA,15,TRBV4-1,TRBD1,CASSLGTVFIGELFF,TGCGCCAGCAGCCTCGGGACAGTCTTCATCGGGGAGCTGTTTTTT
TRBJ1-5,once,15,TRBV6-5,NA,CASLVGDWSNQPQHF,TGTGCCAGTCTCGTTGGGGACTGGAGCAATCAGCCCCAGCATTTT
TRBJ1-1,NA,16,TRBV5-6,NA,CASSRFQGRVGTEAFF,TGTGCCAGCAGCCGGTTCCAGGGTAGGGTGGGGACTGAAGCTTTCTTT
TRBJ2-1,NA,18,TRBV4-3,TRBD2,CASSQGAGGQSSYNEQFF,TGCGCCAGCAGCCAAGGAGCGGGGGGCCAAAGCTCCTACAATGAGCAGTTCTTC
TRBJ1-1,NA,15,TRBV10-1,NA,CASSESSLGQPEAFF,TGCGCCAGCAGTGAGTCGTCGCTAGGACAGCCTGAAGCTTTCTTT
TRBJ2-2,NA,13,TRBV25-1,NA,CASRGFGSGELFF,TGTGCCAGCAGAGGATTCGGGTCCGGGGAGCTGTTTTTT
TRBJ2-5,NA,14,TRBV19,NA,CASSTAGVGETQYF,TGTGCCAGTAGTACTGCGGGCGTGGGAGAGACCCAGTACTTC